This record concerns one TCR beta chain sequence. This clone was counted between two and nine times. The clone's antigen remains unknown. Being a mouse receptor, it is described with mouse gene labels and germline sequences. Library preparation was by the immunoSEQ multiplex PCR assay. RNA was extracted from all samples and reverse transcribed into cDNA, which served as template for TCR sequencing. First-strand cDNA was synthesized with SuperScript III using a 2:1 mix of oligo-dT and random hexamers. Amplification bias was assessed with a synthetic immune receptor repertoire, and residual bias was removed computationally. Sequencing of the libraries was done on Illumina HiSeq using 60 bp reads that spanned the CDR3 and were read from J toward V. In the original analysis: Raw reads were preprocessed to remove errors, and CDR3 was defined by IMGT conventions from the conserved cysteine to phenylalanine. To get clonality, Shannon entropy was normalized by log2 of the number of productive unique TCRs and the result was subtracted from 1. CD4 or CD8 identity of scalp clones was inferred by cross-referencing scalp TCRbeta sequences with sorted blood CD4 and CD8 repertoires. This is the immuneACCESS table as TCRdb keeps it, with only in-frame sequences that have V and J called. A part of the clones is gone; compared with another copy, unresolved V genes explain less than half, and the rest is unexplained. That table is the source of V, J and clone size, and D and trimming were worked out from the DNA. This sample contains around 110,000 clones, none of which is a singleton. The ten largest clonotypes hold roughly 21% of the sample.

The data were taken from a study of CD8+ T cells in alopecia areata (dated by TCRdb to 2016 to 2018). Regarding the complete study: Skin from C3H/HeJ donors with spontaneous alopecia (about 6-12 months old) was grafted onto female C3H/HeJ recipients aged roughly 7-11 weeks. immunoSEQ multiplex PCR using 35 Vbeta forward primers and 13 Jbeta reverse primers was used to amplify TCRbeta CDR3 regions. To study T cell clonal expansion in alopecia areata, the researchers applied high-throughput TCRbeta sequencing to both the C3H/HeJ mouse model and human patients. Scalp clonality was compared across normal scalp (n=4), patchy alopecia areata scalp (n=8), and alopecia totalis/universalis scalp (n=8). RNA came from the PAXgene miRNA kit for fixed scalp, the miRNeasy kit for PBMCs, and the RNeasy kit for mouse skin. On the human side, TCRbeta sequencing was run on scalp tissue and on sorted CD4+ and CD8+ peripheral blood T cells from healthy controls and from alopecia areata patients with either patchy or totalis/universalis disease. On the study overall, not on this receptor specifically: Lesional scalp, especially in alopecia totalis/universalis, showed higher clonality and more expanded CD8+ clones than normal scalp, suggesting antigenic drive. Unlike mouse skin, which is dominated by gammadelta T cells, normal human skin has resident alphabeta T cells that are also sequenced, and this complicates analysis of the scalp TCR repertoire. Shared TCR sequences between patients were less evident than in mice, which may be partly attributable to HLA diversity in the patient population.

The sequence was collected from a C3H/HeJ mouse with alopecia areata. The MHC haplotype found in this strain is H2-k. The sequenced material came from lesional skin.

CDR3 loop: CASSVGQDANSDYTF. CDR3 bases read: TGTGCCAGCAGTGTGGGACAGGATGCAAACTCC. Recombination linked TRBV13-3 to TRBJ1-2; 8 of the junction bases match TRBD1. The read gets to within 4 residues of the CDR3 end, and the germline J gene fills in the rest. The CDR1 and CDR2 encoded by the germline V gene are NNHDY and SYVADS. From the cysteine through the phenylalanine, the CDR3 covers 15 amino acids. The DNA shown is the part of the CDR3 that was read: 33 bases, in frame from base 1. Clipping removes 3 bases from V and 0 bases from J, with 4 as the unmatched junction base count.